The present T cell receptor beta chain was sequenced within a study of blood T cells in healthy people across ages. Study at large: Every two T cells gave about one barcoded beta molecule via template switching.

Whole-study findings and limits: Naive CD4+ cells and diversity were both higher in long-lived donors than in aged donors.

A second PCR, run for about 6 to 11 cycles, used a sample-barcoded 5' primer plus a J-beta primer mix. Using its own MiXCR run on the 5' RACE reads, TCRdb lists one record per CDR3 protein. The repertoire consists of some 1,500,000 distinct CDR3 sequences, with 42% occurring once and the leading ten covering approximately 4.1%. As to this clonotype: The target antigen is unknown.

The V end lost 0 bases, the J end lost 2 bases, and 9 bases lay between the germline ends. The CDR3 is made up of 15 amino acids. Germline CDR1 is SGHTA and CDR2 is FQGNSA. The material sequenced was blood. The TCR sequence derives from a woman between 18 and 30 years old in good health. The chain carries TRBV7-2 and TRBJ2-3; D may be TRBD1 (5 bases). DNA of the CDR3: TGTGCCAGCAGCTTAGCGGGGCCTCACACAGATACGCAGTATTTT. It codes for CASSLAGPHTDTQYF.